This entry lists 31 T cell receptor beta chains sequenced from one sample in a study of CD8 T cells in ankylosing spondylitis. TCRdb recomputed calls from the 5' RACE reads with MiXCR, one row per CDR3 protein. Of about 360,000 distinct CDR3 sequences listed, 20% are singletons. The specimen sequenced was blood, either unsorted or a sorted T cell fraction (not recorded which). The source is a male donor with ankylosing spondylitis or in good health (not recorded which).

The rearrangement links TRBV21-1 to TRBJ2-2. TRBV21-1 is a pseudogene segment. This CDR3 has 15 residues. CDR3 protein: CASSKADGNTGELFF. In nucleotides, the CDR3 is TGTGCCAGCAGCAAAGCGGACGGGAACACCGGGGAGCTGTTTTTT.

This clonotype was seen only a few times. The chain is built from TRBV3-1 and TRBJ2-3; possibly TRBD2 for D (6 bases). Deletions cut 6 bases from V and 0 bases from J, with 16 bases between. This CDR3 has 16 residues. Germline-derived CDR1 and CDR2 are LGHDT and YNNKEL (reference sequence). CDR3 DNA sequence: TGTGCCAGCAGTCGAATGACGGGGGACAGCACAGATACGCAGTATTTT. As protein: CASSRMTGDSTDTQYF.

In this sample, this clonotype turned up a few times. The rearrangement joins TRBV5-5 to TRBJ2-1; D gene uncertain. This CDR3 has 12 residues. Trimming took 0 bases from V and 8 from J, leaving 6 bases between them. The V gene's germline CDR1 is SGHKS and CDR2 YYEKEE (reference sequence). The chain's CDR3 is CASSLDFDEQFF. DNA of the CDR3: TGTGCCAGCAGCTTGGATTTCGATGAGCAGTTCTTC.

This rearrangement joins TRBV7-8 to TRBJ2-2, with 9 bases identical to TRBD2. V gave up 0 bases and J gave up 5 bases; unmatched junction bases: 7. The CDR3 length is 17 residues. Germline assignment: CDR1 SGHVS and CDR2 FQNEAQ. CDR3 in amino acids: CASSLARAGGFTGELFF. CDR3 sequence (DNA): TGTGCCAGCAGCTTAGCACGGGCGGGGGGGTTTACCGGGGAGCTGTTTTTT.

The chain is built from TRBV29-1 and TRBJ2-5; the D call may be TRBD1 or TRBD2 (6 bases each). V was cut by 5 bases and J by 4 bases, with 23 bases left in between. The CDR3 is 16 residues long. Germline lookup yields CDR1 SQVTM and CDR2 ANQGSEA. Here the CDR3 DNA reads TGCAGCGTTTCTCCCGCGTCCCGGGGGCCGCGAGAGACCCAGTACTTC. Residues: CSVSPASRGPRETQYF.

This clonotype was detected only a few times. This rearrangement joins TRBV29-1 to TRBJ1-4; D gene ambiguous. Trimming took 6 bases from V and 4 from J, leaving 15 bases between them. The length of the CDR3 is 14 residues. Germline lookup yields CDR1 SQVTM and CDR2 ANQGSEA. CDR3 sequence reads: CSVEREDGNEKLFF. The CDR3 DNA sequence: TGCAGCGTCGAAAGAGAGGACGGTAATGAAAAACTGTTTTTT.

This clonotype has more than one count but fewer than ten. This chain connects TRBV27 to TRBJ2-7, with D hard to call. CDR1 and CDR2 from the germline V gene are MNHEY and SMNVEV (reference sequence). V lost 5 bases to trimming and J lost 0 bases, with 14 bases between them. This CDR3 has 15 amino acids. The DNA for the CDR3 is TGTGCCAGCAGTATAGTCCCCGTGGCCTCCTACGAGCAGTACTTC. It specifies CASSIVPVASYEQYF.

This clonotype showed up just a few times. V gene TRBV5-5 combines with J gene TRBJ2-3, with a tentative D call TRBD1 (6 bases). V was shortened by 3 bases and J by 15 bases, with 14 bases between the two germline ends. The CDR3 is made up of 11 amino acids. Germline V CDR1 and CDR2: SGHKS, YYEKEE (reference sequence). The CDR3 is CASSYGRDTYF. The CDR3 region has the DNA TGTGCCAGCAGCTACGGACGGGACACCTATTTT.

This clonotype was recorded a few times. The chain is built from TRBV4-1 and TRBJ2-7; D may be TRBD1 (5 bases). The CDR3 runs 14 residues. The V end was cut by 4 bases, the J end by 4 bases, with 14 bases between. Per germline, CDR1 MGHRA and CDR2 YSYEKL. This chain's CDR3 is CASSPLAGPYEQYF. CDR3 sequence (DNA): TGCGCCAGCAGCCCTCTGGCAGGGCCGTACGAGCAGTACTTC.

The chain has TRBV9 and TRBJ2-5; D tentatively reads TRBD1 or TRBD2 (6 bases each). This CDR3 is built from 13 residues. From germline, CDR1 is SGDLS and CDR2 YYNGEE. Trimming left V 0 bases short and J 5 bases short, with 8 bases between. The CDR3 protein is CASSVEGGETQYF. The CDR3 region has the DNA TGTGCCAGCAGCGTAGAAGGGGGGGAGACCCAGTACTTC.

The DNA of the CDR3 is TGCGCCAGCAGCCACACGGCGGAGTCACCCCTCCACTTT. It translates to CASSHTAESPLHF. J is TRBJ1-6 and V is TRBV4-1, with D uncertain. The germline V gene encodes CDR1 MGHRA and CDR2 YSYEKL. The CDR3 consists of 13 residues. V was trimmed by 3 bases and J by 10 bases, leaving 10 bases between them.

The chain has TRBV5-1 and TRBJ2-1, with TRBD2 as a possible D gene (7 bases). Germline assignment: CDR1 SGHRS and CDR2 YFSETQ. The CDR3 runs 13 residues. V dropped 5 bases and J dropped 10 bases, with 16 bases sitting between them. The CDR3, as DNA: TGCGCCAGCAGGGCTACCGGGGGGCCGGAGCAGTTCTTC. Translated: CASRATGGPEQFF.

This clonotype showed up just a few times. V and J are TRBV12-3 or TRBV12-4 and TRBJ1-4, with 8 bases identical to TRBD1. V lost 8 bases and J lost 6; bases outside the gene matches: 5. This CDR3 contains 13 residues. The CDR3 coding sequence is TGTGCCAGCGGACAGGGAACCGATGAAAAACTGTTTTTT. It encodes CASGQGTDEKLFF.

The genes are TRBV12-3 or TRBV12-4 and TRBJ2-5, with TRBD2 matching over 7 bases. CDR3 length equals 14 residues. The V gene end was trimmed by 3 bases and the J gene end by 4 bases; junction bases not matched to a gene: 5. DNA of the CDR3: TGTGCCAGCAGTTTGGGGGGGAGTGGAGAGACCCAGTACTTC. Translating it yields CASSLGGSGETQYF.

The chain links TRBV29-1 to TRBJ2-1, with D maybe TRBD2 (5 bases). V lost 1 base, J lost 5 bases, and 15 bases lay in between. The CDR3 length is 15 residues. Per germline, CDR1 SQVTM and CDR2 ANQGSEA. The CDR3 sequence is CSVEARTSRDNEQFF. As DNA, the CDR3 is TGCAGCGTTGAAGCGAGGACTTCACGGGACAATGAGCAGTTCTTC.

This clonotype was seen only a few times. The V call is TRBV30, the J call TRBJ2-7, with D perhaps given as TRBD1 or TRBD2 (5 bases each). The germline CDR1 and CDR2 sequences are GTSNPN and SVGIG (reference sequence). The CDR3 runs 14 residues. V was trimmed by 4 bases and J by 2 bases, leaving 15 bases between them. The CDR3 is CAWTGPGPTYEQYF. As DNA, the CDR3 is TGTGCCTGGACGGGGCCAGGGCCAACCTACGAGCAGTACTTC.

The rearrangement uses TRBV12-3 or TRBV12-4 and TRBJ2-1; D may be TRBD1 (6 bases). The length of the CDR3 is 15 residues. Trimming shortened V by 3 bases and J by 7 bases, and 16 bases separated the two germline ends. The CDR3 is CASSLGAGSINEQFF. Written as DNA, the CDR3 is TGTGCCAGCAGTTTGGGGGCAGGCAGTATTAATGAGCAGTTCTTC.

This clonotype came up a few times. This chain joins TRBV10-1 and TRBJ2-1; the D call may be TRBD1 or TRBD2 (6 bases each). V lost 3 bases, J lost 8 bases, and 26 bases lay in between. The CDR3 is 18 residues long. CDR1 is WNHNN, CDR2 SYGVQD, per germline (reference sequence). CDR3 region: CASSDHRDGGPLLDEQFF. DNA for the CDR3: TGCGCCAGCAGTGACCACAGGGATGGAGGGCCCCTCCTCGATGAGCAGTTCTTC.

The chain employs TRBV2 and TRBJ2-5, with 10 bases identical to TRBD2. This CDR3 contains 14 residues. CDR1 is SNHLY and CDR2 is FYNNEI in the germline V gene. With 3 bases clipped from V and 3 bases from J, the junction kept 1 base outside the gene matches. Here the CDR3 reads CASSESGGEETQYF. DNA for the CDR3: TGTGCCAGCAGTGAGAGCGGGGGGGAAGAGACCCAGTACTTC.

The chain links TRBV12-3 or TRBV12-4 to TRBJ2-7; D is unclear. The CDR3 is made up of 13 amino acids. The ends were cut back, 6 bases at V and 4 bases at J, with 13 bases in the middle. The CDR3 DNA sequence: TGTGCCAGCAGCCCTACAATACGATACGAGCAGTACTTC. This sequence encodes CASSPTIRYEQYF.

The CDR3 loop is CASSQIGGRETQYF. The CDR3 coding sequence is TGCGCCAGCAGCCAAATCGGAGGGCGGGAGACCCAGTACTTC. The rearrangement links TRBV4-1 to TRBJ2-5, with D maybe TRBD2 (6 bases). Germline CDR1 is MGHRA and CDR2 is YSYEKL. The CDR3 loop spans 14 amino acids. V was clipped by 2 bases and J by 5 bases, with 12 bases between them.

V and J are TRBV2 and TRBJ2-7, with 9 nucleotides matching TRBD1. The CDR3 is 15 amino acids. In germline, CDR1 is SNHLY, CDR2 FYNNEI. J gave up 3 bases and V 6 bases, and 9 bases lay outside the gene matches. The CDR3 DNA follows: TGTGCCAGCAGCCGAGCAGGGACAGGGCGCTACGAGCAGTACTTC. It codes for CASSRAGTGRYEQYF.

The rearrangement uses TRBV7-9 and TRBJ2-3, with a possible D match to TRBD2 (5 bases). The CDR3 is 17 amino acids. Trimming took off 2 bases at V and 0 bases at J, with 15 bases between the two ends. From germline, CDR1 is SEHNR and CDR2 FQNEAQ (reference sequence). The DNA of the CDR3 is TGTGCCAGCAGCTTACCGGTGCGGGCTATTAGCACAGATACGCAGTATTTT. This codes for CASSLPVRAISTDTQYF.

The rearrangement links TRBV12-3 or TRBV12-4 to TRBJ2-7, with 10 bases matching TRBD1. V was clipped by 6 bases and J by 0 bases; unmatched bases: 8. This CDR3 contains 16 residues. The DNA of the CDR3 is TGTGCCAGCAGCCAACTGGGACAGGGGAGCTCCTACGAGCAGTACTTC. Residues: CASSQLGQGSSYEQYF.

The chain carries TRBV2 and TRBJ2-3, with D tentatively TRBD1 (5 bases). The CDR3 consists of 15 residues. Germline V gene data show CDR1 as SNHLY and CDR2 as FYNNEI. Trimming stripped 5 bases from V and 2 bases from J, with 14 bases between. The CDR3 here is CASSFLGVSTDTQYF. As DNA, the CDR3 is TGTGCCAGCAGTTTCCTAGGGGTCTCCACAGATACGCAGTATTTT.

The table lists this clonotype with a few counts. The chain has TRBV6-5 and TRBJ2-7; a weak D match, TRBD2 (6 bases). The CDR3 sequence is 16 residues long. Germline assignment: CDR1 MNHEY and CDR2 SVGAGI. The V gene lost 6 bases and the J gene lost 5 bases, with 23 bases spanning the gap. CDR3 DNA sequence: TGTGCCAGCAGATTAAACCGCGGGACCTTAAGAGACGAGCAGTACTTC. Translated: CASRLNRGTLRDEQYF.

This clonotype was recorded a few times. The DNA of the CDR3 is TGTGCCAGCAGCTTAGGCCACTCTGGGGCCAACGTCCTGACTTTC. Translating gives CASSLGHSGANVLTF. The rearrangement links TRBV7-7 to TRBJ2-6; D is unclear. The V gene's germline CDR1 is SSHAT and CDR2 FNYEAQ (reference sequence). The length of the CDR3 is 15 residues. V was pared by 1 base and J by 0 bases, with 4 bases between.

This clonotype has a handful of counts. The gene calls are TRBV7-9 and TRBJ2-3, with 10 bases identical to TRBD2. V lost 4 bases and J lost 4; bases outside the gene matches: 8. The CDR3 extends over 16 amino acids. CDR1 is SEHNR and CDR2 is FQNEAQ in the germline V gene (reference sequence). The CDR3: CASSSLAGVSADTQYF. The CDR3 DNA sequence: TGTGCCAGCAGCTCTCTAGCGGGGGTCAGCGCAGATACGCAGTATTTT.

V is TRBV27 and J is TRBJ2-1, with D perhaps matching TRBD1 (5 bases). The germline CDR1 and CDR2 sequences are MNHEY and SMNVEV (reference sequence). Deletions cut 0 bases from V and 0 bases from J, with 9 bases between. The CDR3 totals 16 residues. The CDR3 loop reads CASSLSGDHSYNEQFF. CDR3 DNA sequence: TGTGCCAGCAGTTTATCAGGGGATCACTCCTACAATGAGCAGTTCTTC.

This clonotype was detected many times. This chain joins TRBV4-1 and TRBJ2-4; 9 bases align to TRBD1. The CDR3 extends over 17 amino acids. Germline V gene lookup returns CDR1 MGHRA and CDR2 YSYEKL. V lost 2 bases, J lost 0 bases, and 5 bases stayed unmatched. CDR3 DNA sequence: TGCGCCAGCAGCCAACCTCGACAGGGGGTAGCCAAAAACATTCAGTACTTC. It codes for CASSQPRQGVAKNIQYF.

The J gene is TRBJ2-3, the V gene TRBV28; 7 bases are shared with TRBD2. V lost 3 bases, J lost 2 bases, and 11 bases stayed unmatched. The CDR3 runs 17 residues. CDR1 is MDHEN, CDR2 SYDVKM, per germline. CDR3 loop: CASSLGLGGKFTDTQYF. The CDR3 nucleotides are TGTGCCAGCAGTTTGGGGCTCGGGGGGAAGTTCACAGATACGCAGTATTTT.